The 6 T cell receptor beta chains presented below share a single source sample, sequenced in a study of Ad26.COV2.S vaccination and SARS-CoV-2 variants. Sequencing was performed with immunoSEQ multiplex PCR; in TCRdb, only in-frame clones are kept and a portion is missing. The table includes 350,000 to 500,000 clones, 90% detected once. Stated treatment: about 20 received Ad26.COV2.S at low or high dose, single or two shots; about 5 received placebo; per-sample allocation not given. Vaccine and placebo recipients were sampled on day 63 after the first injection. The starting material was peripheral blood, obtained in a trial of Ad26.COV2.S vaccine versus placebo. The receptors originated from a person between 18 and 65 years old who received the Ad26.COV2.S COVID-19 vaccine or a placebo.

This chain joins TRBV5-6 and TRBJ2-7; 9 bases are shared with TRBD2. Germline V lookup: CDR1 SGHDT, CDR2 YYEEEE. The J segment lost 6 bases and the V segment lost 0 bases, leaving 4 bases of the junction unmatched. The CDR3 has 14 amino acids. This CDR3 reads CASSLGMGLAEQYF. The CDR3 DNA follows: TGTGCCAGCAGCTTGGGAATGGGACTAGCCGAGCAGTACTTC. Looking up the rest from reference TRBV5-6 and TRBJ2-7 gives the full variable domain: DAGVTQSPTHLIKTRGQQVTLRCSPKSGHDTVSWYQQALGQGPQFIFQYYEEEERQRGNFPDRFSGHQFPNYSSELNVNALLLGDSALYLCASSLGMGLAEQYFGPGTRLTVT.

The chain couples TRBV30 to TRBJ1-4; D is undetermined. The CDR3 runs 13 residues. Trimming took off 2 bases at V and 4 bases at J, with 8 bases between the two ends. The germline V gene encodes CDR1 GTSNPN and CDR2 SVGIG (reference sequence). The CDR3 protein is CAWSSQSNEKLFF. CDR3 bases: TGTGCCTGGAGTTCGCAGAGTAATGAAAAACTGTTTTTT.

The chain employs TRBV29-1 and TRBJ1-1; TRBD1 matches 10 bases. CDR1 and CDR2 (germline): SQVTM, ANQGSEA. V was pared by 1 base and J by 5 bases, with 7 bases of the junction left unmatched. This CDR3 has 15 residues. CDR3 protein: CSVEGRTGGHTEAFF. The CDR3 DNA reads TGCAGCGTTGAAGGCCGGACAGGGGGGCATACTGAAGCTTTCTTT.

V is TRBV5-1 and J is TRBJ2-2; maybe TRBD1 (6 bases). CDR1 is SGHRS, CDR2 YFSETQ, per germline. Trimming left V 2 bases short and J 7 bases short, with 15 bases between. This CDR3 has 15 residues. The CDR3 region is CASSFQGLQFGELFF. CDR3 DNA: TGCGCCAGCAGCTTTCAGGGGCTTCAATTCGGGGAGCTGTTTTTT.

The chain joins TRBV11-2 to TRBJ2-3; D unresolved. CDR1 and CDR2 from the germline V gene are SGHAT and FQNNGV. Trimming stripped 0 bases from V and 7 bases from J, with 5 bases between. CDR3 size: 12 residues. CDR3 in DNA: TGTGCCAGCAGCTTAGAACAGTATACGCAGTATTTT. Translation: CASSLEQYTQYF.

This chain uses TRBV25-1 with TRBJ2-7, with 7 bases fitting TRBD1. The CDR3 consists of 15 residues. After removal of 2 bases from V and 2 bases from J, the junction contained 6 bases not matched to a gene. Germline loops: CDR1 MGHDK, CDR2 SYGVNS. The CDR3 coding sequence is TGTGCCAGCAGTGAACGGACAGGCACCACCTACGAGCAGTACTTC. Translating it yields CASSERTGTTYEQYF.